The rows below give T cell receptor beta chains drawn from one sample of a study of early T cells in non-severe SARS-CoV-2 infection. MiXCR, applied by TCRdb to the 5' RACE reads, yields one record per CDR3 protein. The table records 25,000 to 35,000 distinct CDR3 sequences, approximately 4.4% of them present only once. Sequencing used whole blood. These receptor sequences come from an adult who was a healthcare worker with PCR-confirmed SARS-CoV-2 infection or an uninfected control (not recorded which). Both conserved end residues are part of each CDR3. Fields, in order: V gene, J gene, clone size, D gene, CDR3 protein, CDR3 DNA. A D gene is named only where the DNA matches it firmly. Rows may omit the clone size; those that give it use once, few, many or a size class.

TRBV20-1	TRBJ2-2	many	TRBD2	CSARPGGNTGELFF	TGCAGTGCTAGGCCGGGGGGGAACACCGGGGAGCTGTTTTTT
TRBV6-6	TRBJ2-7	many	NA	CASSSPRGVKYF	TGTGCCAGCAGTTCGCCGCGCGGGGTGAAGTACTTC
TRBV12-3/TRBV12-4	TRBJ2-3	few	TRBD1	CASRGTADTQYF	TGTGCCAGCAGGGGGACAGCAGATACGCAGTATTTT
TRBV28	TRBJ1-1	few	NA	CASSFLDQNTEAFF	TGTGCCAGCAGTTTCCTGGACCAGAACACTGAAGCTTTCTTT
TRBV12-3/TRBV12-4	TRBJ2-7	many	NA	CASSLESGYEQYF	TGTGCCAGCAGTTTAGAGTCCGGCTACGAGCAGTACTTC
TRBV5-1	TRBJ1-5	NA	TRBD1	CASSPGTENQPQHF	TGCGCCAGCAGCCCCGGGACAGAAAATCAGCCCCAGCATTTT
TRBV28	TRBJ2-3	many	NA	CASSVWQGPTNTQYF	TGTGCCAGCAGCGTCTGGCAGGGGCCCACCAATACGCAGTATTTT
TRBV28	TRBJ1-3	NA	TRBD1	CASSSRGRVGNTIYF	TGTGCCAGCAGTTCCAGGGGGCGAGTAGGAAACACCATATATTTT
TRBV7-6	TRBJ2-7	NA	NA	CASSLGGTLTYEQYF	TGTGCCAGCAGCTTAGGGGGGACGCTTACCTACGAGCAGTACTTC
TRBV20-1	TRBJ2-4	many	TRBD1	CSARDGQDIQYF	TGCAGTGCTAGAGACGGACAGGACATTCAGTACTTC
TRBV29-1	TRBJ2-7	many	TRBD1	CSVEDRGYEQYF	TGCAGCGTTGAGGACAGGGGATACGAGCAGTACTTC
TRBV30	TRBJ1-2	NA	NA	CAWTSGAFNGYTF	TGTGCCTGGACCTCAGGGGCCTTCAATGGCTACACCTTC
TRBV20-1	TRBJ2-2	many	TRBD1	CSARDRDTGELFF	TGCAGTGCTAGGGACAGGGACACCGGGGAGCTGTTTTTT
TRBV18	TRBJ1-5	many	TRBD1	CASSLGQSNQPQHF	TGTGCCAGCTCACTGGGACAGAGCAATCAGCCCCAGCATTTT
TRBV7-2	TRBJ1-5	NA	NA	CASSSDRDLLPQHF	TGTGCCAGCAGTTCGGACAGAGACCTATTGCCCCAGCATTTT
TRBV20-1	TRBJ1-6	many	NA	CSAKGQPIYNSPLHF	TGCAGTGCTAAAGGACAGCCGATCTATAATTCACCCCTCCACTTT
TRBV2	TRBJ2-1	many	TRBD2	CASSESGLAGNEQFF	TGTGCCAGCAGTGAGTCGGGACTAGCGGGGAATGAGCAGTTCTTC
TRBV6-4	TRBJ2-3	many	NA	CASSESGSYTDTQYF	TGTGCCAGCAGTGAAAGCGGGTCATACACAGATACGCAGTATTTT
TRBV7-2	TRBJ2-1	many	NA	CASSTKGASTNEQFF	TGTGCCAGCAGCACAAAAGGGGCGTCTACGAATGAGCAGTTCTTC
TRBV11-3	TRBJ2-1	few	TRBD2	CASSLGGPRGVGNEQFF	TGTGCCAGCAGCTTAGGCGGACCGCGGGGGGTCGGCAATGAGCAGTTCTTC
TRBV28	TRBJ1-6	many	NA	CASSLFRPSNSPLHF	TGTGCCAGCAGTTTATTCCGGCCGTCTAATTCACCCCTCCACTTT
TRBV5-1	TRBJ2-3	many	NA	CASSKTSLGTDTQYF	TGCGCCAGCAGCAAAACTTCACTTGGCACAGATACGCAGTATTTT
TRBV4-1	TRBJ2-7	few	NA	CASSQVDTAPYEQYF	TGCGCCAGCAGCCAAGTAGATACGGCCCCCTACGAGCAGTACTTC
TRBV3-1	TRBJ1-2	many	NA	CASSPSTGRYGYTF	TGTGCCAGCAGCCCATCGACAGGCCGCTATGGCTACACCTTC
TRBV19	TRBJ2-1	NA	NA	CASSDLSSYNEQFF	TGTGCCAGCTCCGACCTGAGCTCCTACAATGAGCAGTTCTTC
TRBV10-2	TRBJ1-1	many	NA	CASSKGGTTEAFF	TGCGCCAGCAGCAAGGGTGGAACCACTGAAGCTTTCTTT
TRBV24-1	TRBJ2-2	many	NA	CATSDVDHSRELFF	TGTGCCACCAGTGATGTCGACCATAGCCGGGAGCTGTTTTTT
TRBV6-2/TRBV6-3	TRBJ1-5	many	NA	CASSYVSGSNQPQHF	TGTGCCAGCAGTTACGTTTCGGGAAGCAATCAGCCCCAGCATTTT
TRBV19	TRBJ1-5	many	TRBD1	CASSPQTGSNQPQHF	TGTGCCAGTAGCCCTCAGACAGGGTCCAATCAGCCCCAGCATTTT
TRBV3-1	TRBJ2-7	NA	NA	CASSQRSSYEQYF	TGTGCCAGCAGCCAGAGGTCATCCTACGAGCAGTACTTC
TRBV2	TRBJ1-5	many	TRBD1	CASSEGQGVQPQHF	TGTGCCAGCAGTGAGGGACAGGGGGTTCAGCCCCAGCATTTT
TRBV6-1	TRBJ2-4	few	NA	CASSEGAENIQYF	TGTGCCAGCAGTGAGGGGGCAGAAAACATTCAGTACTTC
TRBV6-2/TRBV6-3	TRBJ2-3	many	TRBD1	CASSRTGTGMRGDRTDTQYF	TGTGCCAGCAGTCGTACAGGGACAGGGATGCGGGGAGATAGAACAGATACGCAGTATTTT
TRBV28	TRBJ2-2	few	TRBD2	CASSLRTSGNTGELFF	TGTGCCAGCAGTCTACGGACTAGCGGCAACACCGGGGAGCTGTTTTTT
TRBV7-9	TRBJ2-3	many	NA	CAGGGSTDTQYF	TGTGCCGGGGGAGGAAGCACAGATACGCAGTATTTT
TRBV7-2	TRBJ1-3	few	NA	CASSTLQGNTIYF	TGTGCCAGCAGCACTTTACAGGGAAACACCATATATTTT
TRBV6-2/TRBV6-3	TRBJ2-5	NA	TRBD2	CASSYFGLAGGLEETQYF	TGTGCCAGCAGTTACTTCGGACTAGCGGGGGGGCTCGAGGAGACCCAGTACTTC
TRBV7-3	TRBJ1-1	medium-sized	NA	CASSLYPDTEAFF	TGTGCCAGCAGCTTATACCCCGACACTGAAGCTTTCTTT
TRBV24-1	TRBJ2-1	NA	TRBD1	CATSDSGGKHNEQFF	TGTGCCACCAGTGATTCAGGGGGCAAGCACAATGAGCAGTTCTTC
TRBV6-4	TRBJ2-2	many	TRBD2	CASRGLAGDAGELFF	TGTGCCAGCAGAGGACTAGCGGGGGACGCCGGGGAGCTGTTTTTT
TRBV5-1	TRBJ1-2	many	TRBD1	CASRNDRAGYGYTF	TGCGCCAGCAGGAATGACAGGGCTGGCTATGGCTACACCTTC
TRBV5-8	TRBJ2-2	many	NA	CASSPRGLGGELFF	TGTGCCAGCAGCCCCCGGGGACTCGGCGGGGAGCTGTTTTTT
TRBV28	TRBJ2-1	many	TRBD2	CASSLSGSSYNEQFF	TGTGCCAGCAGTTTAAGCGGGAGCTCCTACAATGAGCAGTTCTTC
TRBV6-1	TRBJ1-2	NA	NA	CASRDSSSYGYTF	TGTGCCAGCAGGGACAGCTCAAGCTATGGCTACACCTTC
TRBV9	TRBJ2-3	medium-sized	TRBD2	CASSERTSGGGTDTQYF	TGTGCCAGCAGCGAACGAACTAGCGGGGGAGGCACAGATACGCAGTATTTT
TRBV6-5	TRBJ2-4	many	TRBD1	CASSRRTGLDKNIQYF	TGTGCCAGCAGTCGACGGACAGGGTTAGACAAAAACATTCAGTACTTC
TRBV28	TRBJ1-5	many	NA	CASSPSRATKQPQHF	TGTGCCAGCAGTCCCAGTAGGGCCACGAAACAGCCCCAGCATTTT
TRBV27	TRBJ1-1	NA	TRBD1	CASTGGLEAFF	TGTGCCAGTACAGGGGGACTAGAAGCTTTCTTT
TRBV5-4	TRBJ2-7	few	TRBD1	CASSPRGQGYEQYF	TGTGCCAGCAGCCCACGAGGACAGGGCTACGAGCAGTACTTC
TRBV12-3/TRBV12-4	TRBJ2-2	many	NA	CASRRVGELFF	TGTGCCAGCAGACGAGTAGGGGAGCTGTTTTTT